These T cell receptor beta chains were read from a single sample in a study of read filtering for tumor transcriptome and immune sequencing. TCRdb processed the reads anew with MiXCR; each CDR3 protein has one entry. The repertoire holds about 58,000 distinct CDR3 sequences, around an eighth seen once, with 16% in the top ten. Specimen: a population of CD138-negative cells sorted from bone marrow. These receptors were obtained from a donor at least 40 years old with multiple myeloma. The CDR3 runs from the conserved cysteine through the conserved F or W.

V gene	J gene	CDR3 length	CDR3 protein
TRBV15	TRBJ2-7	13	CATSRQGADEQYF
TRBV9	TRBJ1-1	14	CASSVVGSNTEAFF
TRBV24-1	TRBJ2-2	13	CATSRGIRGELFF
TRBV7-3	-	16	CASSLAVGAGANTQHF
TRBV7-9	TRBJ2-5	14	CASSPRQGQETQYF
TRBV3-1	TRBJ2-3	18	CASSQNPGRGLSTDTQYF
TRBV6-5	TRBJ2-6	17	CASSYRGRGFGANVLTF
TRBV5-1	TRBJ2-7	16	CASSFPRDRDSYEQYF
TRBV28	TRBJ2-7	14	CASSSGTGAYEQYF
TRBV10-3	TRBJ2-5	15	CAISAGTGGLETQYF
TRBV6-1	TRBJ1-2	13	CASSLDGNYGYTF
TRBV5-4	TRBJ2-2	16	CASSDLGQLNTGELFF
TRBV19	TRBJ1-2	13	CASRDREDYGYTF
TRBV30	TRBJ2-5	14	CVWSEGQAQETQYF
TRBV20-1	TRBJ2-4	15	CSAFARGSAKNIQYF
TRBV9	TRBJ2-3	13	CASSVGRKDTQYF
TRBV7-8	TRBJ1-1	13	CASSTRQGMEAFF
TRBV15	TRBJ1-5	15	CATSRGQGSNQPQHF
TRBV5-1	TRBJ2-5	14	CASSLTGVQETQYF
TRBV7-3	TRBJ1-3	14	CASSSGVSGNTIYF
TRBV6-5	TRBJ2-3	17	CASSYSGLAGYTDTQYF
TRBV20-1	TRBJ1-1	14	CSASQGVMNTEAFF
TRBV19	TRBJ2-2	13	CASPDRNTGELFF
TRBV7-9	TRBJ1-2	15	CASSLGQALNYGYTF
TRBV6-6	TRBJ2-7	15	CASSYGSGNSYEQYF
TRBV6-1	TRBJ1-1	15	CASTPTTGRTTEAFF
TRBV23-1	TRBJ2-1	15	CASSQSRALRNEQFF
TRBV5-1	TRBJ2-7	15	CASSGQGQSQNEQYF
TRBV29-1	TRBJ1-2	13	CSGGASSPYGYTF
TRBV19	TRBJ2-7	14	CASSIAGPVYEQYF
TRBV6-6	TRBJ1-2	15	CASSYGGQGARGYTF
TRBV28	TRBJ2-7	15	CASTGGVRQSYEQYF
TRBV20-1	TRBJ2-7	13	CSALGDWEREQYF
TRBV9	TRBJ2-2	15	CASSPVTTNTGELFF
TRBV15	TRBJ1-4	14	CATSRSGHSEKLFF
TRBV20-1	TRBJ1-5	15	CSAREDLGSNQPQHF
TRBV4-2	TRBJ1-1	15	CASSRAGRLNTEAFF
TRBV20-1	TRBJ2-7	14	CSARDFPGTYEQYF
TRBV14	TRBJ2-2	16	CASSQVRILNTGELFF
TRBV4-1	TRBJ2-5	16	CASSNSGRPGQETQYF
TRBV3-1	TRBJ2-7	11	CASSIGLESYF
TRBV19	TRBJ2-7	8	CTSYEQYF
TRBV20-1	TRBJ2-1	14	CSARGQNLYNEQFF
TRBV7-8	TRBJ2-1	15	CASSLVPGPEKEQFF
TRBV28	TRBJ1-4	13	CASRETGVRASSF
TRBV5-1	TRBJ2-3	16	CASSGGTARLRYTQYF
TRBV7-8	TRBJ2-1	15	CASSPITGSYNEQFF
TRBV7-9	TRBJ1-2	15	CASSSGTGEVGGYTF
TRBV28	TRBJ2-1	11	CASSVLNEQFF
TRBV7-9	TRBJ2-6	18	CASSLVSPSGDGANVLTF
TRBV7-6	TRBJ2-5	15	CASSVTSGGAVTQYF
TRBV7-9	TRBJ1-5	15	CASSLGQGRDQPQHF
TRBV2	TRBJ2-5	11	CASTMEETQYF
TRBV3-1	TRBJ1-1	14	CARSQVVGGTEAFF
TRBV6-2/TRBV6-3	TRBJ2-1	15	CASSYGKVAGNEQFF
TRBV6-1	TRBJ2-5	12	CASSVGAKTQYF
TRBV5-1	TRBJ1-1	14	CASSLETGLTEAFF